This T cell receptor beta chain was recorded in a study of identical twins. TCRdb used MiXCR to reprocess the 5' RACE reads, holding one entry per CDR3 protein. Here the sample spans about 480,000 distinct CDR3 sequences, approximately 15% being singletons. The trim removed 2 bases at V and 2 bases at J, leaving 4 bases unmatched. Germline V gene sequence: CDR1 MNHEY, CDR2 SVGEGT. The CDR3 contains 17 residues. These same records also appear under a second study, on yellow fever vaccine responses in identical twins.

V and J are TRBV6-2 or TRBV6-3 and TRBJ2-7; TRBD2 agrees at 15 bases. The sample taken for sequencing was CD4+ T cells sorted from blood. The TCR comes from a woman aged 18-29 years in good health. The CDR3 DNA follows: TGTGCCAGCAGTTACAGGGGACTAGCGGGAGGTCCCTACGAGCAGTACTTC. This gives the protein CASSYRGLAGGPYEQYF.